Given below is one T cell receptor beta chain in context. Its antigen is still unknown. Base qualities were left out, and no much larger clone turns up one base away. The library was generated by RT-PCR. The reads were generated on an Illumina HiSeq 2500. In-frame beta chains were kept once TCRdb had trimmed the public reads at Q25 with fastp and called clones with MiXCR. A single entry per CDR3 protein holds the most common genes and DNA from its merged rows. Present in this sample are roughly 460,000 distinct CDR3 sequences, approximately 11% of which were seen just once. The top ten clonotypes cover roughly 12% of the sample. The data were taken from a study of response to subunit inactivated influenza vaccine (dated by TCRdb to between 2018 and 2020). In terms of the full investigation: Deep quantitative profiling of the T cell receptor repertoire was used in the study to follow responses to a trivalent subunit inactivated influenza vaccine. Overall study outcomes, separate from this receptor: The authors proposed that each seasonal influenza vaccination may bring in only a limited number of new T cells.

In the paper's terms, the time point label means: approximately 47 days after influenza vaccine administration. The CDR3 covers 16 residues, taking in both the cysteine and the phenylalanine. Solely the CDR3 DNA is kept, with 48 bases framed from the first base. V and J are trimmed by 5 bases and 2 bases, and the gene matches miss 6 bases of the junction. Looking up the germline V gene yields CDR1 MDHEN and CDR2 SYDVKM. Recombination linked TRBV28 to TRBJ2-1, with TRBD2 matching 10 junction bases. The material sequenced was PBMCs from blood, taken roughly 45 days after vaccination. The sequence was obtained from a man in his fifties or sixties who received an inactivated influenza vaccine. Donor details come from another sample of the same person, matched by shared clones. CDR3 region: CASSSGRGVAYNEQFF. At the DNA level, the sequence is TGTGCCAGCAGTAGCGGGAGGGGGGTGGCCTACAATGAGCAGTTCTTC. Here the CDR3 is joined to the reference TRBV28 and TRBJ2-1 genes, and the full variable domain is: DVKVTQSSRYLVKRTGEKVFLECVQDMDHENMFWYRQDPGLGLRLIYFSYDVKMKEKGDIPEGYSVSREKKERFSLILESASTNQTSMYLCASSSGRGVAYNEQFFGPGTRLTVL.